This T cell receptor beta chain was observed in a study of cytomegalovirus exposure and HLA in healthy donors. Study results and caveats: A few chains linked to CMV were shown in vitro to be specific for CMV antigens.

Worth noting for this clone: Its antigen is as yet unknown.

CDR1 MNHEY and CDR2 SMNVEV come from the germline V gene (reference sequence). There are 16 residues in the CDR3. V was pared by 5 bases and J by 4 bases, with 12 bases of the junction left unmatched. The study ran its PCR with 60 Vbeta and 13 Jbeta primers. Data came from immunoSEQ multiplex PCR; TCRdb stores just in-frame clones and leaves some out. The table lists over 60,000 clones, 60% to 85% of them singletons. The sample consisted of PBMCs. V and J are TRBV27 and TRBJ1-1, with 8 bases that match TRBD1. This TCR was sampled from a man younger than 35 in good health and CMV-seronegative. CDR3 in amino acids: CASSPRTGLPGTEAFF. CDR3 DNA: TGTGCCAGCAGTCCAAGGACAGGGCTTCCAGGCACTGAAGCTTTCTTT.